This T cell receptor (beta chain) was sequenced in a study of patients and donors after allogeneic stem cell transplantation. Germline CDR1 reads SGHRS; CDR2 reads YFSETQ. Trimming cost V 9 bases and J 1 base, with 17 bases left between them. The CDR3 is 14 amino acids. TCRdb fed the RT-PCR reads into MiXCR, producing one record per CDR3 protein. The sample contains approximately 410,000 distinct CDR3 sequences, 16% of which appear only once. This clonotype was seen more than once but under ten times. The receptor comes from a human donor who was either an allogeneic HSCT recipient or a stem cell or donor lymphocyte infusion donor (not recorded which). It is not recorded whose cells these are; they may come from a transplant donor. The specimen was blood, either unsorted or a sorted T cell fraction (not recorded which). The V call is TRBV5-1, the J call TRBJ2-7; D possibly uses TRBD1 or TRBD2 (5 bases each). CDR3 in amino acids: CATTRDPGSYEQYF. CDR3 coding DNA: TGCGCCACCACACGGGACCCCGGGTCCTACGAGCAGTACTTC.